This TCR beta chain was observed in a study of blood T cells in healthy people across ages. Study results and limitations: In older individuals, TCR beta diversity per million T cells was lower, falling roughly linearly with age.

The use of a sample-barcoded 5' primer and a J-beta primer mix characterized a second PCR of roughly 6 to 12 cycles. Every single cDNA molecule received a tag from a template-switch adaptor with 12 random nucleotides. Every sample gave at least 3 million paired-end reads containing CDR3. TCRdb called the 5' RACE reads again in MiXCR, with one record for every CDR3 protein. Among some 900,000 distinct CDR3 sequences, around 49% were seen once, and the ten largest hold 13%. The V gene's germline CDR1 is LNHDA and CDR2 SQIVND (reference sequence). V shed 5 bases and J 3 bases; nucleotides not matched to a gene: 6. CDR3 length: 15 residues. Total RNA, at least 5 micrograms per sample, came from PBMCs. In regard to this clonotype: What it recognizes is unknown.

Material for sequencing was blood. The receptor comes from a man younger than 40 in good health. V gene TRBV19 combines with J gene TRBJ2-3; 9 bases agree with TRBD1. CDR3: CASSSPGTGTDTQYF. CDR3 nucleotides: TGTGCCAGTAGTTCCCCTGGGACAGGGACAGATACGCAGTATTTT.